Below are 18 T cell receptor beta chains sequenced from a single sample in a study of cytomegalovirus exposure and HLA in healthy donors. The study ran its PCR with 60 Vbeta and 13 Jbeta primers. TCRdb keeps only in-frame clones here, not all; method: immunoSEQ multiplex PCR. In the table there are 100,000 to 150,000 clones, around 84% of which are singletons. Sequenced input: PBMCs. The receptor set was obtained from a man aged 18 to 30 in good health and CMV-seronegative.

CDR3 sequence: CASSLENYPRDTQYF. In nucleotides, the CDR3 is TGCGCCAGCAGCTTGGAAAACTACCCGAGGGATACGCAGTATTTT. The chain employs TRBV5-1 and TRBJ2-3; D uncertain. The CDR3 has 15 amino acids. Per the germline V gene, CDR1 is SGHRS and CDR2 is YFSETQ. V was trimmed by 0 bases and J by 6 bases, leaving 14 bases between them. Variable domain in full (rest from reference TRBV5-1 and TRBJ2-3): KAGVTQTPRYLIKTRGQQVTLSCSPISGHRSVSWYQQTPGQGLQFLFEYFSETQRNKGNFPGRFSGRQFSNSRSEMNVSTLELGDSALYLCASSLENYPRDTQYFGPGTRLTVL.

CDR3 bases: TGTGCCAGCAGCGGCGGGGGGGCAAGCACAGATACGCAGTATTTT. Protein product: CASSGGGASTDTQYF. V and J are TRBV9 and TRBJ2-3; 9 nucleotides match TRBD2. Germline CDR1 reads SGDLS; CDR2 reads YYNGEE. The CDR3 runs 15 residues. J gave up 0 bases and V 3 bases, and 2 bases lay outside the gene matches.

V and J are TRBV18 and TRBJ1-2; D uncertain. The CDR3 consists of 13 residues. V shed 1 base and J shed 8 bases, with 11 bases lying between them. Per the germline V gene, CDR1 is KGHSH and CDR2 is LQKENI. This CDR3 reads CASSPLEAEGYTF. In DNA, the CDR3 is TGTGCCAGCTCACCACTGGAGGCGGAGGGCTACACCTTC.

This clone is a singleton in its sample. This specimen includes other DNA sequences encoding the same CDR3. The rearrangement joins TRBV5-6 to TRBJ2-7, with D possibly TRBD2 on 6 matching bases. V lost 4 bases and J 3 bases, leaving 11 bases between the germline ends. The CDR3 has 13 residues. Germline V CDR1 and CDR2: SGHDT, YYEEEE. The chain's CDR3 is CASSPEGGYEQYF. CDR3 in DNA: TGTGCCAGCAGCCCTGAGGGAGGCTACGAGCAGTACTTC.

The chain links TRBV7-8 to TRBJ2-1; TRBD2 matches at 11 bases. J was trimmed by 7 bases and V by 0 bases; bases with no gene match: 5. The CDR3 is 16 residues long. The germline gives CDR1 SGHVS, CDR2 FQNEAQ. In DNA form, the CDR3 reads TGTGCCAGCAGCTTAGCTAGCGGGGGGGGCGAGAATGAGCAGTTCTTC. Its translation: CASSLASGGGENEQFF.

V gene TRBV29-1 combines with J gene TRBJ2-3; TRBD1 agrees at 10 bases. Looked up from germline, CDR1 is SQVTM and CDR2 is ANQGSEA. This CDR3 comprises 14 residues. Trimming cost V 7 bases and J 0 bases; bases outside gene matches: 4. The CDR3 DNA sequence: TGCAGCGCCGGGACAGGGGTTAGCACAGATACGCAGTATTTT. It is translated as CSAGTGVSTDTQYF.

The V gene is TRBV6-6, the J gene TRBJ1-4; 9 nucleotides agree with TRBD1. The CDR3 runs 14 residues. V lost 2 bases and J lost 8; bases outside the gene matches: 3. The germline V gene encodes CDR1 MNHNY and CDR2 SVGAGI (reference sequence). CDR3 loop: CASSYRGTGEKLFF. The CDR3 DNA follows: TGTGCCAGCAGTTACCGGGGGACAGGGGAAAAACTGTTTTTT.

The J gene is TRBJ1-5, the V gene TRBV18; D is ambiguous. This CDR3 contains 17 residues. Trimming took off 4 bases at V and 0 bases at J, with 16 bases between the two ends. CDR1 and CDR2 (germline): KGHSH, LQKENI. This CDR3 reads CASSLTARGHSNQPQHF. CDR3 sequence (DNA): TGTGCCAGCTCACTAACCGCCCGGGGTCATAGCAATCAGCCCCAGCATTTT.

This clone came up a few times. The chain employs TRBV5-1 and TRBJ2-3; D unclear. The ends were cut back, 0 bases at V and 7 bases at J, with 12 bases in the middle. The CDR3 is made up of 14 amino acids. Germline CDR1 SGHRS, CDR2 YFSETQ. The CDR3 nucleotides are TGCGCCAGCAGCTTGGGATCAGGCTCGAATACGCAGTATTTT. This sequence encodes CASSLGSGSNTQYF.

V and J are TRBV21-1 and TRBJ1-2. TRBV21-1 is flagged as a pseudogene. The CDR3 covers 11 residues. CDR3 loop: CASSALAQRSF. CDR3 sequence (DNA): TGTGCCAGCAGCGCTCTTGCACAGCGGTCCTTC.

V gene TRBV7-2 combines with J gene TRBJ2-5; TRBD2 might be the D (6 bases). V was cut by 5 bases and J by 2 bases, with 12 bases left in between. The CDR3 extends over 14 amino acids. CDR1 is SGHTA and CDR2 is FQGNSA in the germline V gene. The CDR3 spells CASSNGGPQETQYF. The CDR3 DNA sequence: TGTGCCAGCAGCAACGGGGGTCCGCAAGAGACCCAGTACTTC.

The V gene is TRBV29-1, the J gene TRBJ1-1; a weak D match, TRBD1 (5 bases). The germline V gene encodes CDR1 SQVTM and CDR2 ANQGSEA. V was clipped by 4 bases and J by 1 base, with 7 bases between them. The CDR3 length is 12 residues. The CDR3 loop is CSVGTPNTEAFF. The CDR3 DNA reads as TGCAGCGTTGGGACACCGAACACTGAAGCTTTCTTT.

The chain recombines TRBV9 with TRBJ1-4; D perhaps matches TRBD1 (6 bases). Germline V CDR1 and CDR2: SGDLS, YYNGEE. Trimming cost V 4 bases and J 7 bases, with 14 bases left between them. The CDR3 runs to 14 residues. CDR3 protein: CASSRGGGTEKLFF. The CDR3 DNA reads as TGTGCCAGCAGCAGGGGGGGAGGAACTGAAAAACTGTTTTTT.

The chain recombines TRBV11-2 with TRBJ1-1, with D uncertain. Trimming took 3 bases from V and 1 from J, leaving 6 bases between them. Germline V gives CDR1 SGHAT, CDR2 FQNNGV. The CDR3 contains 13 residues. Here the CDR3 reads CASSFSGNTEAFF. CDR3 coding DNA: TGTGCCAGCAGCTTCTCAGGGAACACTGAAGCTTTCTTT.

This sequence joins TRBV7-2 and TRBJ2-1; 14 bases match TRBD2. The CDR3 totals 19 residues. Germline V gene sequence: CDR1 SGHTA, CDR2 FQGNSA. V lost 4 bases and J lost 6; bases outside the gene matches: 14. The CDR3 region is CASSSRGLAGGPRGNEQFF. CDR3 coding DNA: TGTGCCAGCAGCTCCCGCGGACTAGCGGGGGGCCCGAGAGGCAATGAGCAGTTCTTC.

This chain uses TRBV7-9 with TRBJ2-7; perhaps TRBD2 as D (6 bases). The CDR3 runs to 12 residues. Trimming pared 5 bases from V and 5 bases from J, leaving 10 bases between. Germline CDR1 reads SEHNR; CDR2 reads FQNEAQ (reference sequence). CDR3 nucleotide sequence: TGTGCCAGCAGCGAGACTAGTCACGAGCAGTACTTC. Protein sequence: CASSETSHEQYF.

The V call is TRBV5-1, the J call TRBJ1-1, with TRBD1 matching over 7 bases. Per the germline V gene, CDR1 is SGHRS and CDR2 is YFSETQ. There are 14 residues in the CDR3. V lost 3 bases and J lost 7; bases outside the gene matches: 9. CDR3 residues: CASSSVGGQFEAFF. The CDR3 nucleotides are TGCGCCAGCAGCTCGGTCGGGGGACAGTTTGAAGCTTTCTTT.

This clone was counted once. This chain joins TRBV10-3 and TRBJ2-7; TRBD1 matches at 8 bases. CDR1 ENHRY and CDR2 SYGVKD come from the germline V gene. The CDR3 length is 13 residues. V gave up 4 bases and J gave up 5 bases; unmatched junction bases: 4. The CDR3 loop is CAISGTGQNEQYF. The CDR3 nucleotides read TGTGCCATCAGTGGGACAGGGCAAAACGAGCAGTACTTC.